The 21 T cell receptor beta chains below all came from one sample that was sequenced in a study of blood T cell repertoires in COVID-19. Using immunoSEQ multiplex PCR, the repertoire was profiled, and TCRdb retains in-frame clones only, with some absent. The sample carries about 130,000 clones, 88% recorded once. The sample taken for sequencing was peripheral blood. Receptors originate from a woman of 80 years or more with acute or convalescent COVID-19.

The chain uses TRBV28 and TRBJ1-6; 11 bases align to TRBD1. The germline V gene encodes CDR1 MDHEN and CDR2 SYDVKM. The CDR3 runs 14 residues. With V trimmed by 7 bases and J by 8 bases, 4 bases remained unmatched. The CDR3 is CASTPGQGDSPLHF. CDR3 nucleotide sequence: TGTGCCAGCACTCCGGGACAGGGGGATTCACCCCTCCACTTT.

The rearrangement joins TRBV19 to TRBJ1-2, with 7 bases identical to TRBD1. V was clipped by 7 bases and J by 8 bases; unmatched bases: 13. The CDR3 totals 14 residues. Germline V gene sequence: CDR1 LNHDA, CDR2 SQIVND (reference sequence). CDR3 bases: TGTGCCAGTACCCAAAGGGGCACAGGGGACGGCTACACCTTC. As protein: CASTQRGTGDGYTF.

This chain connects TRBV5-1 to TRBJ1-1; 9 positions agree with TRBD1. Looked up from germline, CDR1 is SGHRS and CDR2 is YFSETQ. The CDR3 sequence is 16 residues long. V lost 0 bases, J lost 0 bases, and 3 bases stayed unmatched. The CDR3 DNA sequence: TGCGCCAGCAGCTTGGAACAGGGGGCCATGAACACTGAAGCTTTCTTT. This translates into CASSLEQGAMNTEAFF.

The chain joins TRBV7-2 to TRBJ2-1; possible D gene TRBD1, 5 bases. Trimming cost V 1 base and J 2 bases, with 9 bases left between them. The CDR3 totals 15 residues. Germline V gene sequence: CDR1 SGHTA, CDR2 FQGNSA. CDR3: CASSLGQGPYNEQFF. The CDR3 coding sequence is TGTGCCAGCAGCTTAGGCCAGGGTCCCTACAATGAGCAGTTCTTC.

This clone was counted only a few times. This chain links TRBV14 with TRBJ2-7; 12 bases fit TRBD1. This CDR3 is 14 amino acids long. The ends lost 4 bases at V and 8 bases at J; junction bases unmatched: 6. The germline V gene encodes CDR1 SGHDN and CDR2 FVKESK. CDR3 nucleotide sequence: TGTGCCAGCAGCCGGCCGGGACAGGGGGCAAAGCAGTACTTC. It codes for CASSRPGQGAKQYF.

This clone has only one observation. The J gene is TRBJ2-1, the V gene TRBV5-4, with 7 bases that match TRBD1. V lost 3 bases and J lost 4; bases outside the gene matches: 7. CDR3 size: 15 residues. CDR1 and CDR2 from the germline V gene are SGHNT and YYREEE (reference sequence). The CDR3 is CASSSRDRLYNEQFF. The CDR3 region has the DNA TGTGCCAGCAGCTCCCGGGACAGACTATACAATGAGCAGTTCTTC.

The gene calls are TRBV9 and TRBJ1-4; TRBD1 aligns across 11 bases. The germline gives CDR1 SGDLS, CDR2 YYNGEE. This CDR3 has 15 residues. V trimming: 2 bases; J trimming: 6 bases; junction bases outside the gene matches: 3. CDR3 amino acids: CASSVRGQGDEKLFF. The CDR3 DNA reads TGTGCCAGCAGCGTGAGGGGACAGGGGGATGAAAAACTGTTTTTT.

This chain uses TRBV29-1 with TRBJ2-3, with TRBD2 identical over 13 bases. This CDR3 comprises 14 residues. V dropped 8 bases and J dropped 5; count of bases not matched to a gene: 7. Germline V gene data show CDR1 as SQVTM and CDR2 as ANQGSEA. The CDR3 reads CSSGTSGNGDTQYF. As DNA, the CDR3 is TGCAGCAGTGGGACTAGCGGGAATGGAGATACGCAGTATTTT.

The chain carries TRBV7-8 and TRBJ2-7; tentatively, D is TRBD1 (6 bases). The V and J ends lost 6 bases and 0 bases respectively, with 9 bases between them. The germline V gene has CDR1 SGHVS and CDR2 FQNEAQ. This CDR3 region has 13 residues. CDR3 region: CASRVGHSYEQYF. The CDR3 DNA reads TGTGCCAGCAGGGTGGGACACTCCTACGAGCAGTACTTC.

The chain uses TRBV2 and TRBJ2-1, with 7 bases aligning to TRBD2. V gave up 6 bases and J gave up 4 bases; unmatched junction bases: 12. Germline CDR1 and CDR2: SNHLY and FYNNEI. CDR3 size: 16 residues. CDR3: CASSSSAGVGYNEQFF. The CDR3 region has the DNA TGTGCCAGCAGCTCCTCGGCGGGAGTGGGATACAATGAGCAGTTCTTC. The entire variable domain, with the rest obtained from reference TRBV2 and TRBJ2-1, is as follows: EPEVTQTPSHQVTQMGQEVILRCVPISNHLYFYWYRQILGQKVEFLVSFYNNEISEKSEIFDDQFSVERPDGSNFTLKIRSTKLEDSAMYFCASSSSAGVGYNEQFFGPGTRLTVL.

This chain joins TRBV11-2 and TRBJ2-1, with D possibly matching TRBD2 (7 bases). The CDR3 is 15 amino acids. Trimming took off 1 base at V and 5 bases at J, with 12 bases between the two ends. Per germline, CDR1 SGHAT and CDR2 FQNNGV. The CDR3 nucleotides are TGTGCCAGCAGCTTAGGGGGGGGGCCGCACAATGAGCAGTTCTTC. It translates to CASSLGGGPHNEQFF.

The J gene is TRBJ2-2, the V gene TRBV6-5; D perhaps matches TRBD1 (6 bases). CDR3 length: 15 residues. Trimming cost V 6 bases and J 1 base, with 12 bases left between them. Germline CDR1 and CDR2: MNHEY and SVGAGI. CDR3 sequence: CASRNGQQNTGELFF. CDR3 DNA sequence: TGTGCCAGCAGGAATGGACAGCAGAACACCGGGGAGCTGTTTTTT.

This chain connects TRBV19 to TRBJ1-4; D gene unclear. The CDR3 is 15 amino acids. V was pared by 2 bases and J by 0 bases, with 7 bases between. Germline CDR1 reads LNHDA; CDR2 reads SQIVND (reference sequence). The CDR3 DNA reads TGTGCCAGTAGTATACAGGTCGCAACTAATGAAAAACTGTTTTTT. Translation gives CASSIQVATNEKLFF.

The chain uses TRBV18 and TRBJ2-6; tentatively, D is TRBD2 (6 bases). Germline CDR1 reads KGHSH; CDR2 reads LQKENI. V lost 4 bases and J 2 bases, leaving 9 bases between the germline ends. This CDR3 contains 15 residues. Written as DNA, the CDR3 is TGTGCCAGCTCACTTCCGGGGGCTGGGGCCAACGTCCTGACTTTC. It translates to CASSLPGAGANVLTF.

The rearrangement uses TRBV19 and TRBJ1-2; TRBD1 matches 7 bases. Per the germline V gene, CDR1 is LNHDA and CDR2 is SQIVND (reference sequence). Losses at the gene ends were 6 bases for V and 4 bases for J; bases not matched to a gene: 8. The CDR3 has 14 amino acids. CDR3 loop: CASRRQGTGYGYTF. CDR3 nucleotides: TGTGCCAGTAGGAGACAGGGTACGGGCTATGGCTACACCTTC.

This chain joins TRBV4-1 and TRBJ2-1; 10 bases line up with TRBD2. The V segment lost 4 bases and the J segment 8 bases; nucleotides outside the gene matches: 11. Germline V gene sequence: CDR1 MGHRA, CDR2 YSYEKL. The CDR3 runs to 16 residues. CDR3 loop: CASSLLAGVRYDEQFF. The CDR3 DNA sequence: TGCGCCAGCAGCCTTCTAGCGGGAGTACGTTATGATGAGCAGTTCTTC.

The V call is TRBV5-1, the J call TRBJ1-2; TRBD1 aligns across 7 bases. CDR1 and CDR2 from the germline V gene are SGHRS and YFSETQ. With V trimmed by 3 bases and J by 7 bases, 6 bases remained unmatched. The CDR3 is made up of 13 amino acids. DNA for the CDR3: TGCGCCAGCAGCTCGACAGGGCAAGGTGGCTACACCTTC. This codes for CASSSTGQGGYTF. The full variable domain, with the rest looked up from reference TRBV5-1 and TRBJ1-2, is KAGVTQTPRYLIKTRGQQVTLSCSPISGHRSVSWYQQTPGQGLQFLFEYFSETQRNKGNFPGRFSGRQFSNSRSEMNVSTLELGDSALYLCASSSTGQGGYTFGSGTRLTVV.

J is TRBJ1-1 and V is TRBV7-9, with 12 bases aligning to TRBD1. Looked up from germline, CDR1 is SEHNR and CDR2 is FQNEAQ (reference sequence). This CDR3 comprises 16 residues. V lost 6 bases to trimming and J lost 4 bases; unmatched junction nucleotides: 9. The CDR3 sequence: CASRPGQGAGGTEAFF. CDR3 in DNA: TGTGCCAGCAGGCCGGGACAGGGGGCCGGTGGCACTGAAGCTTTCTTT.

This chain joins TRBV4-3 and TRBJ1-5, with a weak D call TRBD1 (5 bases). Per germline, CDR1 LGHNA and CDR2 YSLEER. The CDR3 consists of 18 residues. V lost 1 base, J lost 0 bases, and 16 bases lay in between. Here the CDR3 DNA reads TGCGCCAGCAGCCAAGCAGGGCAGTATCTTTATAGCAATCAGCCCCAGCATTTT. This codes for CASSQAGQYLYSNQPQHF.

V and J are TRBV6-4 and TRBJ1-2; no firm D call. CDR3 length equals 12 residues. V was shortened by 0 bases and J by 4 bases, with 3 bases between the two germline ends. CDR1 MRHNA and CDR2 SNTAGT come from the germline V gene. The CDR3 DNA reads TGTGCCAGCAGTGACTCGAGCTATGGCTACACCTTC. It translates to CASSDSSYGYTF.

The V gene is TRBV5-1, the J gene TRBJ1-5; 7 nucleotides align to TRBD1. CDR3 length equals 15 residues. Germline assignment: CDR1 SGHRS and CDR2 YFSETQ. Trimming cost V 0 bases and J 4 bases; bases outside gene matches: 4. CDR3 in amino acids: CASSLEGAKNQPQHF. For the CDR3, the DNA is TGCGCCAGCAGCTTGGAGGGGGCTAAGAATCAGCCCCAGCATTTT.